This T cell receptor (beta chain) was identified during a study of blood T cells in healthy people across ages. The length of the CDR3 is 15 residues. V shed 6 bases, J shed 6 bases, and the junction held 8 bases outside the gene matches. The germline CDR1 and CDR2 sequences are MNHEY and SVGAGI. This clonotype is a singleton in its sample. Then a second PCR, running about 7 to 11 cycles, was carried out with a sample-barcoded 5' primer and a J-beta primer mix. TCRdb processed the 5' RACE reads anew with MiXCR; each CDR3 protein has one entry. Among under 2 million distinct CDR3 sequences listed, around 36% were seen once.

The sample consisted of blood. The genes are TRBV6-5 and TRBJ1-5, with 10 bases aligning to TRBD1. This clonotype was sampled from a woman in her 30s in good health. The CDR3 nucleotides read TGTGCCAGCAGGGAACGAGGGACAGGGGTTCAGCCCCAGCATTTT. Translation: CASRERGTGVQPQHF.